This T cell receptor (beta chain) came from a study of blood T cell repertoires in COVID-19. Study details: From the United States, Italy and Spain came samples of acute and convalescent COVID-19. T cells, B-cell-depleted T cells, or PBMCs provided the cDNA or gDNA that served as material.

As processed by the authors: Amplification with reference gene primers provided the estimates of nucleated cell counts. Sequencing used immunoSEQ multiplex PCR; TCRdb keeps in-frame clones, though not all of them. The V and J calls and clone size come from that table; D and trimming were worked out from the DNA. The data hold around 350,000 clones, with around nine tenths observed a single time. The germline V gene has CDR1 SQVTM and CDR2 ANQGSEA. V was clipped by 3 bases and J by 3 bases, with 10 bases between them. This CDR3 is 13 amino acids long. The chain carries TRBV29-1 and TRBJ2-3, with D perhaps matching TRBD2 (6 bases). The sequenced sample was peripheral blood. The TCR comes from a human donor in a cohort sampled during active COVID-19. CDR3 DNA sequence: TGCAGCGTTGAGGCAGGGAGGACAGATACGCAGTATTTT. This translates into CSVEAGRTDTQYF.